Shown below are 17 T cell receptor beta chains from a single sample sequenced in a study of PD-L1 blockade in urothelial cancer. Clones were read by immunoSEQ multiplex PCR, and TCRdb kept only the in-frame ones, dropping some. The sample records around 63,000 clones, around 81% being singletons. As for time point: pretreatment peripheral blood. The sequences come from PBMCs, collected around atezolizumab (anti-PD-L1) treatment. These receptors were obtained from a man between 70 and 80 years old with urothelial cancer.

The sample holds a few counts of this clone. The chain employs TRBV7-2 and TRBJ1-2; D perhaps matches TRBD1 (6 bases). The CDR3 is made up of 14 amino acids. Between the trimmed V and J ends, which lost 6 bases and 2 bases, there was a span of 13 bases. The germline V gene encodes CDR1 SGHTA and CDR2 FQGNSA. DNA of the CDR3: TGTGCCAGCAGGGGGGGGGACACCAACTATGGCTACACCTTC. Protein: CASRGGDTNYGYTF.

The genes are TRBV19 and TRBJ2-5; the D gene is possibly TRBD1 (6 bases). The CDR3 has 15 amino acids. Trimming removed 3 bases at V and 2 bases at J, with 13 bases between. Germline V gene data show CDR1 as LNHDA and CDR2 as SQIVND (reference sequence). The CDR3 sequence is CASSMNRATQETQYF. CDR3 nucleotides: TGTGCCAGTAGTATGAACAGGGCTACTCAAGAGACCCAGTACTTC.

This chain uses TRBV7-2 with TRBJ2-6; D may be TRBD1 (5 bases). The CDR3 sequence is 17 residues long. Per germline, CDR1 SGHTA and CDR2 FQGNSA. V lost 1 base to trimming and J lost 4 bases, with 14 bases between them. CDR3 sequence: CASSLGGAVGGANVLTF. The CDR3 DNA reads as TGTGCCAGCAGCTTAGGTGGGGCGGTGGGAGGGGCCAACGTCCTGACTTTC.

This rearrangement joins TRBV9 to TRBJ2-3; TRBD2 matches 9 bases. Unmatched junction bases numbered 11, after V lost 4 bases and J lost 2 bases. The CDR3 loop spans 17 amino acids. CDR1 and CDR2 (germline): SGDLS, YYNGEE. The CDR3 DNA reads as TGTGCCAGCAGCCCCCTCCCGGCTAGCGGGATCACAGATACGCAGTATTTT. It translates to CASSPLPASGITDTQYF. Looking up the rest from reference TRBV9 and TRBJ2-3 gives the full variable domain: DSGVTQTPKHLITATGQRVTLRCSPRSGDLSVYWYQQSLDQGLQFLIQYYNGEERAKGNILERFSAQQFPDLHSELNLSSLELGDSALYFCASSPLPASGITDTQYFGPGTRLTVL.

The DNA for the CDR3 is TGCGCCAGCAGCTTGGAGGACAGATTCACAGATACGCAGTATTTT. Translated, it gives CASSLEDRFTDTQYF. J is TRBJ2-3 and V is TRBV5-1, with D perhaps TRBD1 (6 bases). The CDR3 covers 15 residues. Germline CDR1 is SGHRS and CDR2 is YFSETQ. Trimming removed 0 bases from V and 2 bases from J, with 10 bases in between.

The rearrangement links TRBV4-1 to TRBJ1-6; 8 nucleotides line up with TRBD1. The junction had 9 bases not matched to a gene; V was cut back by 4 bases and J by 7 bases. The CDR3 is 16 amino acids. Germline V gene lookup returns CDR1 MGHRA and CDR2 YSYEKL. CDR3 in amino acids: CASSPDPDRDNSPLHF. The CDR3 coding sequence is TGCGCCAGCAGCCCGGATCCGGACAGGGACAATTCACCCCTCCACTTT.

The CDR3 nucleotides read TGTGCCAGCAGCTCGAGACAGGGGGCAGATGAGCAGTTCTTC. This gives the protein CASSSRQGADEQFF. The chain employs TRBV7-3 and TRBJ2-1, with 10 bases fitting TRBD1. Germline CDR1 is SGHTA and CDR2 is FQGTGA. The CDR3 totals 14 residues. V shed 4 bases and J 8 bases; nucleotides not matched to a gene: 5.

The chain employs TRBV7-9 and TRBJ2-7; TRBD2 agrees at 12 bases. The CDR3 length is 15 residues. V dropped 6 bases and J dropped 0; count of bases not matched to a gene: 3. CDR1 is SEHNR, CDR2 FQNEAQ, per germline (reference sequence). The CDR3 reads CASRLTSGSSYEQYF. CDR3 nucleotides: TGTGCCAGCAGACTGACTAGCGGGAGCTCCTACGAGCAGTACTTC.

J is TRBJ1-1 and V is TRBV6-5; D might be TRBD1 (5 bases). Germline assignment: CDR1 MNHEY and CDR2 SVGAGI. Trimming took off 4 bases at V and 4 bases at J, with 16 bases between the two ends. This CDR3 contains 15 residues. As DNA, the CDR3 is TGTGCCAGCAGTTCCACGACAGATCTCGCCACTGAAGCTTTCTTT. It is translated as CASSSTTDLATEAFF.

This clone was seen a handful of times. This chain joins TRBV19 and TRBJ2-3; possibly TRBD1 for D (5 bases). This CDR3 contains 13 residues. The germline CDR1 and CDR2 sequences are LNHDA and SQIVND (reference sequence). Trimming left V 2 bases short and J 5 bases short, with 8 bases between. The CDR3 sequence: CASSIPGRDTQYF. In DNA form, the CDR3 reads TGTGCCAGTAGTATACCAGGGCGAGATACGCAGTATTTT. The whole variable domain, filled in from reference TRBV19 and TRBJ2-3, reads DGGITQSPKYLFRKEGQNVTLSCEQNLNHDAMYWYRQDPGQGLRLIYYSQIVNDFQKGDIAEGYSVSREKKESFPLTVTSAQKNPTAFYLCASSIPGRDTQYFGPGTRLTVL.

CDR3 amino acids: CASSQGGRWNTEAFF. CDR3 DNA: TGCGCCAGCAGCCAAGGGGGGCGGTGGAACACTGAAGCTTTCTTT. The chain couples TRBV4-1 to TRBJ1-1; D possibly corresponds to TRBD1 (6 bases). The germline V gene encodes CDR1 MGHRA and CDR2 YSYEKL. There are 15 residues in the CDR3. Trimming took off 1 base at V and 1 base at J, with 10 bases between the two ends.

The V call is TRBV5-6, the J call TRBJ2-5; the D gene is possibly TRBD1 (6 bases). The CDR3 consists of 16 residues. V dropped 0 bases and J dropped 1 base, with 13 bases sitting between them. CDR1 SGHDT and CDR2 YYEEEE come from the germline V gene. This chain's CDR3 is CASSLGPQGIQETQYF. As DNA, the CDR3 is TGTGCCAGCAGCTTGGGTCCCCAGGGGATCCAAGAGACCCAGTACTTC.

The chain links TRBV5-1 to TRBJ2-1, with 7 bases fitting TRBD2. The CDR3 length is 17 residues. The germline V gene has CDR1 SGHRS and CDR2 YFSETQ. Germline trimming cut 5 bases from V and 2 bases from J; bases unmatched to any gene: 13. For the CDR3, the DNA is TGCGCCAGCAGTCATAAATTCGGGAGGAACCCCTACAATGAGCAGTTCTTC. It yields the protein CASSHKFGRNPYNEQFF.

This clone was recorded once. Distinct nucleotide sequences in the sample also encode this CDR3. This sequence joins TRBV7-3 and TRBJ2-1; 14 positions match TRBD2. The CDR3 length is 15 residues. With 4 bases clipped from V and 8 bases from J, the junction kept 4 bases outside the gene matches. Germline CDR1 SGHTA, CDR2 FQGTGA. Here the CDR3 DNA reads TGTGCCAGCAGCTCACAGACTAGCGGGAGGGATGAGCAGTTCTTC. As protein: CASSSQTSGRDEQFF.

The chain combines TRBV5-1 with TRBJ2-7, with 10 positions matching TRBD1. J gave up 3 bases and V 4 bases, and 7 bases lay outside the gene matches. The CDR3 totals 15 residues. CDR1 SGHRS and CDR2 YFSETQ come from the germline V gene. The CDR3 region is CASSPLGQGSYEQYF. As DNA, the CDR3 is TGCGCCAGCAGCCCGCTGGGACAGGGGAGCTACGAGCAGTACTTC.

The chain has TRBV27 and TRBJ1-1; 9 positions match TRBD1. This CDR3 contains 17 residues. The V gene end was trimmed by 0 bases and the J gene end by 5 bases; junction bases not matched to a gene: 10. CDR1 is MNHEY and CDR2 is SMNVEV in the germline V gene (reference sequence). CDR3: CASSLSALRDRATEAFF. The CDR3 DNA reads TGTGCCAGCAGTTTATCAGCTCTTCGGGACAGGGCGACTGAAGCTTTCTTT.

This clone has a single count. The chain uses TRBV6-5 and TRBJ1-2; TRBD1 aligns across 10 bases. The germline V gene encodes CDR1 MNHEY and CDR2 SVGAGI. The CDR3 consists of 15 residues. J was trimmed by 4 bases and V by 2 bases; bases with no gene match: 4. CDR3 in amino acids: CASSYLRTGGYGYTF. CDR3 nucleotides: TGTGCCAGCAGTTACCTTAGGACAGGGGGCTATGGCTACACCTTC.